This T cell receptor beta chain was profiled in a study of blood T cells in healthy people across ages. General study findings and limits: Donor CMV infection status was unknown, possibly confounding age-related changes in expanded clonotypes. The study regarded diversity estimates from one million T cells as underestimates.

About this clonotype itself: Antigen unknown.

Primed by a sample-barcoded 5' primer and a J-beta primer mix, a second PCR proceeded for 7 to 11 cycles. Unique molecular identifiers of 12 random nucleotides labeled each cDNA. In TCRdb, the 5' RACE reads were re-called with MiXCR into one record per CDR3 protein. The sample records 1.5 million or so distinct CDR3 sequences, around 42% being singletons. Donors each provided roughly 10 milliliters of peripheral blood. The CDR3 consists of 14 residues. V dropped 5 bases and J dropped 4 bases, with 14 bases sitting between them. The V gene's germline CDR1 is SEHNR and CDR2 FQNEAQ (reference sequence). Material for sequencing was blood. V gene TRBV7-9 combines with J gene TRBJ1-2; D gene ambiguous. This receptor was identified in a woman aged 18-29 years in good health. CDR3 protein: CASSPLGGGYGYTF. The CDR3 bases are TGTGCCAGCAGCCCCCTGGGAGGAGGCTATGGCTACACCTTC.